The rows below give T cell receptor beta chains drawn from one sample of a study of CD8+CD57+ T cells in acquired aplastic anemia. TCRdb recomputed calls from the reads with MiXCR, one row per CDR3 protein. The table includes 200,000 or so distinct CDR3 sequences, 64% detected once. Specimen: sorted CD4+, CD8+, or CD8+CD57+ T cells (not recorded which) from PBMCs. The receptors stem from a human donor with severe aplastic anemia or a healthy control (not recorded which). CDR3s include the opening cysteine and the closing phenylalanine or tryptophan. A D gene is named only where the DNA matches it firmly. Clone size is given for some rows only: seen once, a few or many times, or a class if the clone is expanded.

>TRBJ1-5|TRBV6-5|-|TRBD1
TGTGCCAGCAGTACAGGGGTACCTCAGCCCCAGCATTTT
CASSTGVPQPQHF
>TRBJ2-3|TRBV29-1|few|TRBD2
TGCAGCGTTGCCCCCGGGGGGGCATCAGATACGCAGTATTTT
CSVAPGGASDTQYF
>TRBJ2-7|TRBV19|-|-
TGTGCCAGTAGTATCGACAGCTCCCCCCCCTACGAGCAGTACTTC
CASSIDSSPPYEQYF
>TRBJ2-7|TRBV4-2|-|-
TGTGCCAGCAGCCAAGATTCCTGGAGTAACTACGAGCAGTACTTC
CASSQDSWSNYEQYF
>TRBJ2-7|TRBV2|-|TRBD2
TGTGCCAGCGGACTAGCGGGAGGGCTCGGCGAGCAGTACTTC
CASGLAGGLGEQYF
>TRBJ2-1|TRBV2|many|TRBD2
TGTGCCAGCAGTGTAGCGGGGGGGCTTTACAATGAGCAGTTCTTC
CASSVAGGLYNEQFF
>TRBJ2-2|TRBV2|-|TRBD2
TGTGCCAGCAGTGAAAGCGGGGGACAATCCGGGGAGCTGTTTTTT
CASSESGGQSGELFF
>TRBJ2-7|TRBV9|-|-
TGTGCCAGCAGCTTTTCAGGGGCCGGCTACGAGCAGTACTTC
CASSFSGAGYEQYF
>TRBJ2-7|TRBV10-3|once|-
TGTGCCACCGGCGGGCTATTAGCGAGGGAGCAGTACTTC
CATGGLLAREQYF
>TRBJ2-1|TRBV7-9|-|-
TGTGCCAGCAGCCATTTGGGATACAATGAGCAGTTCTTC
CASSHLGYNEQFF
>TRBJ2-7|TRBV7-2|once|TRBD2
TGTGCCAGCAGCCGGGACTACTCCTACGAGCAGTACTTC
CASSRDYSYEQYF
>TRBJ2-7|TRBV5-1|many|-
TGCGCCAGCAGCTTGGAGGTCTTCTACGAGCAGTACTTC
CASSLEVFYEQYF